Here is one T cell receptor (beta chain) with its context. Per the germline V gene, CDR1 is KGHSH and CDR2 is LQKENI. The CDR3 length is 16 residues. The V and J ends lost 1 base and 7 bases, in that order; junction bases with no gene match: 8. The data stem from a study of control samples from healthy donors and cancer patients. Here immunoSEQ multiplex PCR was the method, and the copy in TCRdb shows in-frame clones only, minus some. This table has 100,000 or so clones, about 90% appearing once. V and J are TRBV18 and TRBJ2-1; 9 nucleotides line up with TRBD1. This TCR was recovered from a woman in her fifties or sixties in good health. Sequencing was performed on blood. DNA of the CDR3: TGTGCCAGCTCACCACAGGGACAGGGACCCGGTAATGAGCAGTTCTTC. Its translation is CASSPQGQGPGNEQFF.